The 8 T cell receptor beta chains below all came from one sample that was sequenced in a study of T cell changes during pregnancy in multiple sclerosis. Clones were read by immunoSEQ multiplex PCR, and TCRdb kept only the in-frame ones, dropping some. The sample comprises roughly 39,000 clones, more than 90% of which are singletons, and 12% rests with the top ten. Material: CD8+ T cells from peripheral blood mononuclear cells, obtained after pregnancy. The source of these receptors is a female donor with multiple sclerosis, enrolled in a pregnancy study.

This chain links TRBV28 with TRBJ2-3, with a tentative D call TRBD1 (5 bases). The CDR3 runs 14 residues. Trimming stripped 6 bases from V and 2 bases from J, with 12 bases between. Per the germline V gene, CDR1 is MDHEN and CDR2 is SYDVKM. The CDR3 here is CASRGQGTTDTQYF. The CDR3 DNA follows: TGTGCCAGCAGGGGGCAGGGTACCACAGATACGCAGTATTTT.

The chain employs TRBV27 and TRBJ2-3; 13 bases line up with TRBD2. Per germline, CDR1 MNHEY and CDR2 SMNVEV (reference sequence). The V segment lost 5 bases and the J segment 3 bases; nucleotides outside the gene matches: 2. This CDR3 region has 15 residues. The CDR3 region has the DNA TGTGCCAGCAGTGAGGGACTAGCGGGGACAGATACGCAGTATTTT. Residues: CASSEGLAGTDTQYF.

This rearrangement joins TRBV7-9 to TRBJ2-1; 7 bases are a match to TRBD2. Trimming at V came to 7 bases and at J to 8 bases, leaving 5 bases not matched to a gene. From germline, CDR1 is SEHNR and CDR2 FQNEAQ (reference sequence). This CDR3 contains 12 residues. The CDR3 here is CASMGGGDEQFF. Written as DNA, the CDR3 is TGTGCCAGCATGGGGGGAGGGGATGAGCAGTTCTTC.

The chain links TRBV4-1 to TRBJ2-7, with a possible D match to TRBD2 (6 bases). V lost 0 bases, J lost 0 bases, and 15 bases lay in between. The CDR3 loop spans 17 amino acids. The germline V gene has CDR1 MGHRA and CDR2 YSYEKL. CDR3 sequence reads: CASSQDFLARRSYEQYF. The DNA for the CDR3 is TGCGCCAGCAGCCAAGATTTTCTAGCGCGACGCTCCTACGAGCAGTACTTC.

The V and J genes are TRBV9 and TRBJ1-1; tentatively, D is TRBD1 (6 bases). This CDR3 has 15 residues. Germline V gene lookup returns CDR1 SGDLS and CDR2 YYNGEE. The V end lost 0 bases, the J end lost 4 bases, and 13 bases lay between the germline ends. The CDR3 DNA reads TGTGCCAGCAGCGTAGGGGGGGGGCGTCGCACTGAAGCTTTCTTT. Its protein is CASSVGGGRRTEAFF.

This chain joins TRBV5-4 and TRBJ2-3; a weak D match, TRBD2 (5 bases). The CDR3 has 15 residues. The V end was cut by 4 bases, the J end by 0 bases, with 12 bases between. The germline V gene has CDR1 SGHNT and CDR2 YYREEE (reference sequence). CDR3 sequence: CASSRREGSTDTQYF. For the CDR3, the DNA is TGTGCCAGCAGCCGCCGGGAAGGTAGCACAGATACGCAGTATTTT.

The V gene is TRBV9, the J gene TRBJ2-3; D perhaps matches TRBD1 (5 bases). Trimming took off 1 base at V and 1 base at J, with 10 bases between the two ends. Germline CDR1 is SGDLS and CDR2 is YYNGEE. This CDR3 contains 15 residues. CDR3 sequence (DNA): TGTGCCAGCAGCGTACTAGGGGTGGGCACAGATACGCAGTATTTT. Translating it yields CASSVLGVGTDTQYF.

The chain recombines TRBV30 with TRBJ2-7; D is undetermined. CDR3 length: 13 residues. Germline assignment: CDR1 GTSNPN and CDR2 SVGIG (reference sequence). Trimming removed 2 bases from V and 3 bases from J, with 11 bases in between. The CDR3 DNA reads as TGTGCCTGGAGTATCACTGCCTACTACGAGCAGTACTTC. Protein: CAWSITAYYEQYF.